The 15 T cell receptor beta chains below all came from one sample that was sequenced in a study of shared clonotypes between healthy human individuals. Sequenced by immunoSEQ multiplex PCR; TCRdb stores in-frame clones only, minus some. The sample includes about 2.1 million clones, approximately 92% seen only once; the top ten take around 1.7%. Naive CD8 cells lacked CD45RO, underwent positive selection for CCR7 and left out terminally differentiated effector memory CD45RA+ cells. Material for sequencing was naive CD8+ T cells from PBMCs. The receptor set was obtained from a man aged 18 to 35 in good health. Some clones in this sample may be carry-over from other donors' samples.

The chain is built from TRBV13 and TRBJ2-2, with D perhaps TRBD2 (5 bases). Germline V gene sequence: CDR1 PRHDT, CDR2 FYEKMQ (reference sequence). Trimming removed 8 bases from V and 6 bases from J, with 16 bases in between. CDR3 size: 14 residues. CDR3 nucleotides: TGTGCCAGCGGAATAGGAGGACCCGCCGGGGAGCTGTTTTTT. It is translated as CASGIGGPAGELFF. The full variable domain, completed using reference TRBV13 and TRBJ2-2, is AAGVIQSPRHLIKEKRETATLKCYPIPRHDTVYWYQQGPGQDPQFLISFYEKMQSDKGSIPDRFSAQQFSDYHSELNMSSLELGDSALYFCASGIGGPAGELFFGEGSRLTVL.

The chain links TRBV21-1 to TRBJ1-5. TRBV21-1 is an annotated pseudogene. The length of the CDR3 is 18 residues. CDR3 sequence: CASSKWKGTPAYGQPQHF. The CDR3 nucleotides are TGTGCCAGCAGCAAATGGAAGGGAACCCCAGCGTATGGGCAGCCCCAGCATTTT.

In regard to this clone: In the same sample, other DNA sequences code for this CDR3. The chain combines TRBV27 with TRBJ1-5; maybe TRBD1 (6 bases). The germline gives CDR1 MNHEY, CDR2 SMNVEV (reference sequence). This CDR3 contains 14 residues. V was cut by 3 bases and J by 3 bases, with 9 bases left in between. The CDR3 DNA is TGTGCCAGCAGTTTGCGGGACAACAATCAGCCCCAGCATTTT. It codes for CASSLRDNNQPQHF.

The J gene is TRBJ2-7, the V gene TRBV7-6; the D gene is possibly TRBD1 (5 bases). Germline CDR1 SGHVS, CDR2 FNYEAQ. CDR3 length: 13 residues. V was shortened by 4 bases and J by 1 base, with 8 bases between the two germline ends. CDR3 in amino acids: CASSWGRSYEQYF. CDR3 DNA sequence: TGTGCCAGCAGCTGGGGCAGGTCCTACGAGCAGTACTTC. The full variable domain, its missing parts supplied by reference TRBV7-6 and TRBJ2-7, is GAGVSQSPRYKVTKRGQDVALRCDPISGHVSLYWYRQALGQGPEFLTYFNYEAQQDKSGLPNDRFSAERPEGSISTLTIQRTEQRDSAMYRCASSWGRSYEQYFGPGTRLTVT.

The CDR3 is CASSYEARSGAFF. CDR3 DNA: TGTGCCAGCAGTTATGAGGCCCGTTCTGGGGCTTTCTTT. V is TRBV6-6 and J is TRBJ1-1; D gene unclear. CDR3 length: 13 amino acids. V dropped 3 bases and J dropped 11 bases, with 16 bases sitting between them. Germline CDR1 MNHNY, CDR2 SVGAGI (reference sequence).

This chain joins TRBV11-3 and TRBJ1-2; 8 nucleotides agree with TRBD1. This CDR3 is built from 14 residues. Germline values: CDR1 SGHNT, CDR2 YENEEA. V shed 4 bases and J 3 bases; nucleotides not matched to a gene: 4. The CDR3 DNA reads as TGTGCCAGCAGCTGGACAGGGTCTGACTATGGCTACACCTTC. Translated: CASSWTGSDYGYTF.

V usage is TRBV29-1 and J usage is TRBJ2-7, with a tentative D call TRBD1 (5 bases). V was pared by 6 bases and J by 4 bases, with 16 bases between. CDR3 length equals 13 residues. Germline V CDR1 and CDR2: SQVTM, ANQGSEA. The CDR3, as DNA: TGCAGCGTCCTGGCCCCCGCAGGGTACGAGCAGTACTTC. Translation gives CSVLAPAGYEQYF.

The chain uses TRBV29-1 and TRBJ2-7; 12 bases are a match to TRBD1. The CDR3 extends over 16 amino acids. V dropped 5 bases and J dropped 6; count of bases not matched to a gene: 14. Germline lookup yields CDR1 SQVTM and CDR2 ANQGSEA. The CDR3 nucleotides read TGCAGCGTTCGGAGCCGGGACAGGGGGCCCGATGGCGAGCAGTACTTC. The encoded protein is CSVRSRDRGPDGEQYF.

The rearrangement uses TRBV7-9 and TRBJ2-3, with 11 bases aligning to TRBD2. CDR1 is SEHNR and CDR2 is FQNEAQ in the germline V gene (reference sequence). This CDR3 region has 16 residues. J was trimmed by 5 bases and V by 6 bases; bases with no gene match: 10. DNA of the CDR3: TGTGCCAGCAGGCTACTAGCGGGAGCGTTGGTAGATACGCAGTATTTT. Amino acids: CASRLLAGALVDTQYF.

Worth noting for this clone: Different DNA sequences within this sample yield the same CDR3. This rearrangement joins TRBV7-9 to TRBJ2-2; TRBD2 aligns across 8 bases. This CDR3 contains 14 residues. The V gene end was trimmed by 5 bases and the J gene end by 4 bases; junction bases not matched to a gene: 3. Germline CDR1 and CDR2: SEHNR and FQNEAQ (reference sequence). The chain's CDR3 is CASSLGTSTGELFF. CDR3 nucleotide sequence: TGTGCCAGCAGCCTCGGGACTAGCACCGGGGAGCTGTTTTTT.

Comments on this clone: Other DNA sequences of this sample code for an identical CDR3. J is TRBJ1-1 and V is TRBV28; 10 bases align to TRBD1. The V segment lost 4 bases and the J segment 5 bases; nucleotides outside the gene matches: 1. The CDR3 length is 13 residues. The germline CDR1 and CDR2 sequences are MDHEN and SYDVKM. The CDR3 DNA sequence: TGTGCCAGCAGTTGGGACAGGGGTACTGAAGCTTTCTTT. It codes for CASSWDRGTEAFF.

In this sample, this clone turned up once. Written as DNA, the CDR3 is TGTGCCAGCAGCTTCGGGACAGAAGAGACCCAGTACTTC. It encodes CASSFGTEETQYF. V gene TRBV5-6 combines with J gene TRBJ2-5, with TRBD1 matching 7 bases. The CDR3 spans 13 residues. With V trimmed by 2 bases and J by 3 bases, 1 base remained unmatched. CDR1 SGHDT and CDR2 YYEEEE come from the germline V gene.

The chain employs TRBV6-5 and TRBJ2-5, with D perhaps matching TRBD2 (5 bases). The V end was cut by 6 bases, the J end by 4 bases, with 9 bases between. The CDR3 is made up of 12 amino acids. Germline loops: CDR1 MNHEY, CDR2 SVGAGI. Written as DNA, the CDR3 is TGTGCCAGCAGCGGGGTTGGAGAGACCCAGTACTTC. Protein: CASSGVGETQYF.

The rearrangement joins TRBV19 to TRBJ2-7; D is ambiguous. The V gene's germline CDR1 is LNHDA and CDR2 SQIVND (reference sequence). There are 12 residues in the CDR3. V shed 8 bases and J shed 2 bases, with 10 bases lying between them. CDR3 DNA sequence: TGTGCCAGTCTGGGTGCCACCTACGAGCAGTACTTC. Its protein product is CASLGATYEQYF.

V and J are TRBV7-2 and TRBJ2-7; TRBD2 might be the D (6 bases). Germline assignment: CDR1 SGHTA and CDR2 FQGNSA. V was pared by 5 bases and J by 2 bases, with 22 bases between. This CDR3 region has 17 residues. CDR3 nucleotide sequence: TGTGCCAGCAGCCAGTGGAACCCAGCGGGCTATACCTACGAGCAGTACTTC. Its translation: CASSQWNPAGYTYEQYF.